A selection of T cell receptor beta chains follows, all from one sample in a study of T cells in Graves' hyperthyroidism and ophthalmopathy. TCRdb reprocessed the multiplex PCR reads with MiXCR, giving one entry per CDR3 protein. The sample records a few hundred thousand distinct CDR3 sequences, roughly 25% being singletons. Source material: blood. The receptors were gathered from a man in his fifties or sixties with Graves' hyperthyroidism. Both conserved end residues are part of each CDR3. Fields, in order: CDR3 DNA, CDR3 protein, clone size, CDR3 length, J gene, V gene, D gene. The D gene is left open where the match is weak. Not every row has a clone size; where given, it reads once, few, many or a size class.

cdr3_nt: TGTGCCAGCAGTTACAAGCGGGAGGGCCACGATACGCAGTATTTT
cdr3_aa: CASSYKREGHDTQYF
clone_size: -
cdr3_length: 15
j_call: TRBJ2-3
v_call: TRBV6-5
d_call: TRBD2

cdr3_nt: TGTGCCAGCAGCCCACTAGCGGGAGGAACAGATACGCACTATTTT
cdr3_aa: CASSPLAGGTDTHYF
clone_size: -
cdr3_length: 15
j_call: TRBJ2-3
v_call: TRBV2
d_call: TRBD2

cdr3_nt: TGTGCCAGCAGCCAAGATTTCGCGGGGCACAATGAGCAGTTCTTC
cdr3_aa: CASSQDFAGHNEQFF
clone_size: few
cdr3_length: 15
j_call: TRBJ2-1
v_call: TRBV3-1
d_call: -

cdr3_nt: TGTGCCAGCTCACCAAAGGGTAGGAGCAATCAGCCCCAGCATTTT
cdr3_aa: CASSPKGRSNQPQHF
clone_size: few
cdr3_length: 15
j_call: TRBJ1-5
v_call: TRBV18
d_call: -

cdr3_nt: TGTGCCAGCAGGGAAACAGGGGGCGAAAACATTCAGTACTTC
cdr3_aa: CASRETGGENIQYF
clone_size: few
cdr3_length: 14
j_call: TRBJ2-4
v_call: TRBV11-2
d_call: TRBD1

cdr3_nt: TGTGCCAGTAGTCTAGCGCACTCCTACGAGCAGTACTTC
cdr3_aa: CASSLAHSYEQYF
clone_size: few
cdr3_length: 13
j_call: TRBJ2-7
v_call: TRBV19
d_call: -

cdr3_nt: TGTGCCAGCAGTTACCCGGGCGCTGGCACAGATACGCAGTATTTT
cdr3_aa: CASSYPGAGTDTQYF
clone_size: -
cdr3_length: 15
j_call: TRBJ2-3
v_call: TRBV6-2/TRBV6-3
d_call: -

cdr3_nt: TGTGCCAGCAGCCCCGGAGCGGGAGGCGCCGGGGAGCTGTTTTTT
cdr3_aa: CASSPGAGGAGELFF
clone_size: -
cdr3_length: 15
j_call: TRBJ2-2
v_call: TRBV7-7
d_call: TRBD2

cdr3_nt: TGTGCCAGCAGTCCCATAGCGGTTTCCTACAATGAGCAGTTCTTC
cdr3_aa: CASSPIAVSYNEQFF
clone_size: many
cdr3_length: 15
j_call: TRBJ2-1
v_call: TRBV12-3/TRBV12-4
d_call: -

cdr3_nt: TGTGCCAGCAGCTTACGCCTAGCGGGAGCCGTTGAGCAGTTCTTC
cdr3_aa: CASSLRLAGAVEQFF
clone_size: few
cdr3_length: 15
j_call: TRBJ2-1
v_call: TRBV11-3
d_call: TRBD2

cdr3_nt: TGCGCCAGCAGCTTGGAAGGACCGACCTACTCCTACGAGCAGTACTTC
cdr3_aa: CASSLEGPTYSYEQYF
clone_size: few
cdr3_length: 16
j_call: TRBJ2-7
v_call: TRBV5-1
d_call: -

cdr3_nt: TGCAGTGCTGAGGGGAGGTACGATGAGCAGTTCTTC
cdr3_aa: CSAEGRYDEQFF
clone_size: many
cdr3_length: 12
j_call: TRBJ2-1
v_call: TRBV20-1
d_call: -

cdr3_nt: TGTGCCAGCAGCCAGGGACAGTTTAATTCACCCCTCCACTTT
cdr3_aa: CASSQGQFNSPLHF
clone_size: few
cdr3_length: 14
j_call: TRBJ1-6
v_call: TRBV7-3
d_call: TRBD1

cdr3_nt: TGTGCCAGCAGAACCGGGACTAGCGGGAGGTTCAAGCTCGACTACAATGAGCAGTTCTTC
cdr3_aa: CASRTGTSGRFKLDYNEQFF
clone_size: -
cdr3_length: 20
j_call: TRBJ2-1
v_call: TRBV6-1
d_call: TRBD2

cdr3_nt: TGTGCCAGCACCTCAAGAGGAGCGGTCGACTACACCTTC
cdr3_aa: CASTSRGAVDYTF
clone_size: few
cdr3_length: 13
j_call: TRBJ1-2
v_call: TRBV11-3
d_call: -

cdr3_nt: TGCAGCGTTGCCGGGACAAGCACAGATACGCAGTATTTT
cdr3_aa: CSVAGTSTDTQYF
clone_size: few
cdr3_length: 13
j_call: TRBJ2-3
v_call: TRBV29-1
d_call: -

cdr3_nt: TGCAGTGCTAGAAAGACTAGCGGGCCCTACAATGAGCAGTTCTTC
cdr3_aa: CSARKTSGPYNEQFF
clone_size: few
cdr3_length: 15
j_call: TRBJ2-1
v_call: TRBV20-1
d_call: TRBD2

cdr3_nt: TGTGCCACCAGCGACAGGGATGAGACCCAGTACTTC
cdr3_aa: CATSDRDETQYF
clone_size: -
cdr3_length: 12
j_call: TRBJ2-5
v_call: TRBV24-1
d_call: TRBD1

cdr3_nt: TGTGCCAGCAGTTTAGCGGACAACCATGGAGAGACCCAGTACTTC
cdr3_aa: CASSLADNHGETQYF
clone_size: many
cdr3_length: 15
j_call: TRBJ2-5
v_call: TRBV12-3/TRBV12-4
d_call: -

cdr3_nt: TGTGCCAGCAGTTTCGGACAGGGGGTCGACAATGAGCAGTTCTTC
cdr3_aa: CASSFGQGVDNEQFF
clone_size: many
cdr3_length: 15
j_call: TRBJ2-1
v_call: TRBV27
d_call: TRBD1